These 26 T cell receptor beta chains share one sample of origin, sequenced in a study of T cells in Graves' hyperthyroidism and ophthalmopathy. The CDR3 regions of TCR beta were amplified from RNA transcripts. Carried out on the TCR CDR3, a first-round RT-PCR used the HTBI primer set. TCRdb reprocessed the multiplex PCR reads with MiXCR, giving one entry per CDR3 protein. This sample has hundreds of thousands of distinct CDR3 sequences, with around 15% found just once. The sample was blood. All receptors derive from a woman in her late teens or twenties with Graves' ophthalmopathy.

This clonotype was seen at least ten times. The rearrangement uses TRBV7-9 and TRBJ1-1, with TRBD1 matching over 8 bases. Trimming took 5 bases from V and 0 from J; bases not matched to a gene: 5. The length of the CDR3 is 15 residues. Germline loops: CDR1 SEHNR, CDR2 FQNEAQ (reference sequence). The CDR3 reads CASSRRQGLNTEAFF. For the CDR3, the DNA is TGTGCCAGCAGCCGACGACAGGGGTTGAACACTGAAGCTTTCTTT.

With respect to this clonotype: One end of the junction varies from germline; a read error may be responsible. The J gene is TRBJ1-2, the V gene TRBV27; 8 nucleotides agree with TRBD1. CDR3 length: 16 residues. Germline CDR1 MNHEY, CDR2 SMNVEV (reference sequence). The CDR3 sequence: CASSPRGQAGFYSYTF. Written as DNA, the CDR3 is TGTGCCAGCAGTCCCCGGGGACAGGCGGGTTTCTATAGCTACACCTTC.

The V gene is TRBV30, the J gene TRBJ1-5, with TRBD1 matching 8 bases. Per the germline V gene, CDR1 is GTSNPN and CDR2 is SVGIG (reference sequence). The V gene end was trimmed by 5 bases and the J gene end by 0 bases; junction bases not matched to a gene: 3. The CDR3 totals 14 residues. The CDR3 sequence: CAWRQGSSNQPQHF. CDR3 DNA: TGTGCCTGGCGACAGGGGAGTAGCAATCAGCCCCAGCATTTT.

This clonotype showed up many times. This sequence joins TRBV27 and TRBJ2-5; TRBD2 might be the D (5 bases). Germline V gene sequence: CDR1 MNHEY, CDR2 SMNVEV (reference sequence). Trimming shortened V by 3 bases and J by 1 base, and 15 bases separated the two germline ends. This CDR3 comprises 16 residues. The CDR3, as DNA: TGTGCCAGCAGTTTTTGGAGCGGATCCTTCCAAGAGACCCAGTACTTC. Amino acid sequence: CASSFWSGSFQETQYF.

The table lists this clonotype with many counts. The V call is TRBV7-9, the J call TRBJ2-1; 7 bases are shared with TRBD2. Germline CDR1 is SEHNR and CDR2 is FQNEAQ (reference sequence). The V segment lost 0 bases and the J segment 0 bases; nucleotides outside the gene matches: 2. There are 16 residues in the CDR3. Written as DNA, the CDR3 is TGTGCCAGCAGCTTAGCGCCGGGGGGCTCCTACAATGAGCAGTTCTTC. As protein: CASSLAPGGSYNEQFF.

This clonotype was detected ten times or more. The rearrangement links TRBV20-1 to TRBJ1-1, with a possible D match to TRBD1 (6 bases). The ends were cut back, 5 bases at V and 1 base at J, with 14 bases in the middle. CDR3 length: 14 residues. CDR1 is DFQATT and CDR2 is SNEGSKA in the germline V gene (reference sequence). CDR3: CSASTGWENTEAFF. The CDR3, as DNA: TGCAGTGCTTCTACAGGGTGGGAGAACACTGAAGCTTTCTTT.

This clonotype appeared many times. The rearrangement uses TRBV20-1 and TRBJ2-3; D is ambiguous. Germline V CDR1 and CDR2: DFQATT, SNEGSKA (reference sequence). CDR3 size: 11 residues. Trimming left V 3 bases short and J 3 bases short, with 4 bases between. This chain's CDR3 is CSASDTDTQYF. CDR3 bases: TGCAGTGCTAGCGATACAGATACGCAGTATTTT.

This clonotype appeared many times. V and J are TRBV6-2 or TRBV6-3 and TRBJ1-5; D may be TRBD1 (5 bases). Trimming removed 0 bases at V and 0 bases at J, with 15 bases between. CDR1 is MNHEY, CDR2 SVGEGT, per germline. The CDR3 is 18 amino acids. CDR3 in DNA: TGTGCCAGCAGTTACTCCCCAGTCAGGGCTGGTAGCAATCAGCCCCAGCATTTT. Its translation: CASSYSPVRAGSNQPQHF.

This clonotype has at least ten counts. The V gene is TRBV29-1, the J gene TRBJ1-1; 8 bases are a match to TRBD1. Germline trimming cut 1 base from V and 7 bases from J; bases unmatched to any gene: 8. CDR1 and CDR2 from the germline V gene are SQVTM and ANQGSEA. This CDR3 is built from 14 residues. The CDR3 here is CSVEASDREGEAFF. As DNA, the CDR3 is TGCAGCGTTGAAGCTTCGGACAGGGAGGGTGAAGCTTTCTTT. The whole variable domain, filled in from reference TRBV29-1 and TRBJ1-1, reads SAVISQKPSRDICQRGTSLTIQCQVDSQVTMMFWYRQQPGQSLTLIATANQGSEATYESGFVIDKFPISRPNLTFSTLTVSNMSPEDSSIYLCSVEASDREGEAFFGQGTRLTVV.

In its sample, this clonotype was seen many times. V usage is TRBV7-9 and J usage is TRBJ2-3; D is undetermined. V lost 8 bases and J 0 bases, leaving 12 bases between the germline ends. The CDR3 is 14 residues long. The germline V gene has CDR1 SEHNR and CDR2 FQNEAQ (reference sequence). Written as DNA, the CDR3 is TGTGCCAGCGCAGTTGGAGCTAGCACAGATACGCAGTATTTT. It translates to CASAVGASTDTQYF.

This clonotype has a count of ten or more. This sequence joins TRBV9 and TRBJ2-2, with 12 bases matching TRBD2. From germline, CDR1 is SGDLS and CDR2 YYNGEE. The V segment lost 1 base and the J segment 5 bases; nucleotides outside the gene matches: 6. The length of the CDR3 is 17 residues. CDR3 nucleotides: TGTGCCAGCAGCGTATGGCTAGCGGGGGGGATGACCGGGGAGCTGTTTTTT. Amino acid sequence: CASSVWLAGGMTGELFF.

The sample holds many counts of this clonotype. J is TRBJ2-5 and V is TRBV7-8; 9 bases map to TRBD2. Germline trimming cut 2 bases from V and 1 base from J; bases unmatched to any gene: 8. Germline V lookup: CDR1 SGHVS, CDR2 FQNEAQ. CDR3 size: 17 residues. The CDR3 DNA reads TGTGCCAGCAGCTTAAGCGTAGCGGGAGTACTCCAAGAGACCCAGTACTTC. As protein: CASSLSVAGVLQETQYF.

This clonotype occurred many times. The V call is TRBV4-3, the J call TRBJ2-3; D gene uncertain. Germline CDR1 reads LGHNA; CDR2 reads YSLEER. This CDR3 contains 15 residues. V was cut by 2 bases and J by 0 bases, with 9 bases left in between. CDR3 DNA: TGCGCCAGCAGCCAACTAGTCACTAGCACAGATACGCAGTATTTT. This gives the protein CASSQLVTSTDTQYF.

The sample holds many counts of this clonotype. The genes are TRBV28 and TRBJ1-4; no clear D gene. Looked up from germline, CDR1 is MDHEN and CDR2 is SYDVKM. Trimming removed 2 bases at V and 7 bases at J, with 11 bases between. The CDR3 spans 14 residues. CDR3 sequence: CASSLGPRGEKLFF. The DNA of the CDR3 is TGTGCCAGCAGTTTAGGACCACGGGGTGAAAAACTGTTTTTT.

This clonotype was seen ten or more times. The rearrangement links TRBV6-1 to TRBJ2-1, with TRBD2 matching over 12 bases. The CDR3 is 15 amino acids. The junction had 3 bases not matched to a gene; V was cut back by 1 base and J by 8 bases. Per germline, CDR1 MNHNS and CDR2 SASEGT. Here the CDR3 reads CASSEGLAGVYEQFF. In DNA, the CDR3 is TGTGCCAGCAGTGAAGGACTAGCGGGAGTCTATGAGCAGTTCTTC.

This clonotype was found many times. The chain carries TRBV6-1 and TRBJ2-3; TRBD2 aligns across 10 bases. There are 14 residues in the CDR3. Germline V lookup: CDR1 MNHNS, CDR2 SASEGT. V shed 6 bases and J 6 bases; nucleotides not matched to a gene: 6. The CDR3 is CASRIGTSVDTQYF. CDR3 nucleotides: TGTGCCAGCAGGATCGGGACTAGCGTTGATACGCAGTATTTT.

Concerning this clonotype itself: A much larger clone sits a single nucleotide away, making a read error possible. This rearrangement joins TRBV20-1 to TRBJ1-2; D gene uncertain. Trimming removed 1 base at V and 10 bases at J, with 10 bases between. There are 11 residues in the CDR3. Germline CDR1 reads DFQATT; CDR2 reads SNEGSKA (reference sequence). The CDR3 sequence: CSARGFHAYTF. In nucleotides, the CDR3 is TGCAGTGCTAGAGGATTTCATGCCTACACCTTC.

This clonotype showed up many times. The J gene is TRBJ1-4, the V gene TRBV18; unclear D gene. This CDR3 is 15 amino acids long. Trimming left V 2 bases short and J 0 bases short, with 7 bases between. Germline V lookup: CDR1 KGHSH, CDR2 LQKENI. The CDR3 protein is CASSPVRATNEKLFF. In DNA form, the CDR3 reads TGTGCCAGCTCACCAGTTCGGGCAACTAATGAAAAACTGTTTTTT. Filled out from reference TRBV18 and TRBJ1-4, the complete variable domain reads NAGVMQNPRHLVRRRGQEARLRCSPMKGHSHVYWYRQLPEEGLKFMVYLQKENIIDESGMPKERFSAEFPKEGPSILRIQQVVRGDSAAYFCASSPVRATNEKLFFGSGTQLSVL.

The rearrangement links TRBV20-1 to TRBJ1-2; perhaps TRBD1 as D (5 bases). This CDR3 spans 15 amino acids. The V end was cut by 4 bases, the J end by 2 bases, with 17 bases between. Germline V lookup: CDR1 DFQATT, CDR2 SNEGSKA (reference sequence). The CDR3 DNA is TGCAGTGCTAAACGGGGGGGGAGCCTAAACTATGGCTACACCTTC. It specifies CSAKRGGSLNYGYTF.

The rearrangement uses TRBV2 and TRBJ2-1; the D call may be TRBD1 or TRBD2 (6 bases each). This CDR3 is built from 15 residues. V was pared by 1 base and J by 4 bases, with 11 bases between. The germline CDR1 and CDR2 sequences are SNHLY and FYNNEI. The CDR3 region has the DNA TGTGCCAGCAGTGAAGGGGGGGCTGGGTACAATGAGCAGTTCTTC. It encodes CASSEGGAGYNEQFF.

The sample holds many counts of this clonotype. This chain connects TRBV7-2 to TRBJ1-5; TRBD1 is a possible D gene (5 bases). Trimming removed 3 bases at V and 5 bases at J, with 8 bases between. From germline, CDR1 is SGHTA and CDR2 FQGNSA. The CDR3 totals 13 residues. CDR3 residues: CASSFTGDQPQHF. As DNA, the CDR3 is TGTGCCAGCAGCTTTACAGGAGATCAGCCCCAGCATTTT.

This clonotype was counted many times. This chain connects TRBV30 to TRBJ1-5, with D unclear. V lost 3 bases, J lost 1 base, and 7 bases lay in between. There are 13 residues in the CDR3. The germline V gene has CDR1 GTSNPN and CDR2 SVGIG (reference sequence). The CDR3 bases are TGTGCCTGGAGCGTTAAGAGCAATCAGCCCCAGCATTTT. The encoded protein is CAWSVKSNQPQHF.

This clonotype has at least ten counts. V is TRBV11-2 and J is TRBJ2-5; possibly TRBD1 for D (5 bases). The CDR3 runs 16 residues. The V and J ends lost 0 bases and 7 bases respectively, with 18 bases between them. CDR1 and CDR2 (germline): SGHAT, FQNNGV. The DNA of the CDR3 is TGTGCCAGCAGCTTAGATCGTCCAGGGTTGAGTGGGACCCAGTACTTC. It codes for CASSLDRPGLSGTQYF.

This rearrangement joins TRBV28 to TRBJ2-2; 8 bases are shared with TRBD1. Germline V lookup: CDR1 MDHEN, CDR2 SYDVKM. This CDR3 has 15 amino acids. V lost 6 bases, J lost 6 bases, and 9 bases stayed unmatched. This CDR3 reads CASRLTGVSAGELFF. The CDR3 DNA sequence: TGTGCCAGCAGACTGACAGGGGTATCGGCCGGGGAGCTGTTTTTT.

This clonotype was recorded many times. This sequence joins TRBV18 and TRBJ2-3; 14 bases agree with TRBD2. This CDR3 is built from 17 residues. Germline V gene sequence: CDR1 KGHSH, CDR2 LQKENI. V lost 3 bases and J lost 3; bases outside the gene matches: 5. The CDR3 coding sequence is TGTGCCAGCTCACCGGGACTAGCGGGAGTATCTACAGATACGCAGTATTTT. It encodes CASSPGLAGVSTDTQYF.

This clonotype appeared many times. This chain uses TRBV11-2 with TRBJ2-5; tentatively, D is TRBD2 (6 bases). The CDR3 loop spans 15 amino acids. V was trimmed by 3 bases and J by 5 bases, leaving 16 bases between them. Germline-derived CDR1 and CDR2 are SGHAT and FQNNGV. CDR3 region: CASSLVLGGYETQYF. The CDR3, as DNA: TGTGCCAGCAGCTTGGTTCTCGGGGGTTACGAGACCCAGTACTTC.